Here is one TCR beta chain with its context. V trimming: 3 bases; J trimming: 8 bases; junction bases outside the gene matches: 8. The germline gives CDR1 LGHNA, CDR2 YSLEER. This CDR3 is built from 14 residues. TCRdb independently ran MiXCR on the RT-PCR reads; one entry per CDR3 protein. The sample gives more than 150,000 distinct CDR3 sequences, about 40% of which show up once; 30% to 35% is in the top ten. These data belong to a study of patients and donors after allogeneic stem cell transplantation. The rearrangement joins TRBV4-3 to TRBJ1-2; 8 nucleotides line up with TRBD1. This clonotype was sampled from a human donor who was either an allogeneic HSCT recipient or a stem cell or donor lymphocyte infusion donor (not recorded which). It is not recorded whose cells these are; they may come from a transplant donor. Sequenced sample: blood, either unsorted or a sorted T cell fraction (not recorded which). The CDR3 DNA sequence: TGCGCCAGCAGCCAGCAAATGACAGGGGAAGGCTACACCTTC. It is translated as CASSQQMTGEGYTF.